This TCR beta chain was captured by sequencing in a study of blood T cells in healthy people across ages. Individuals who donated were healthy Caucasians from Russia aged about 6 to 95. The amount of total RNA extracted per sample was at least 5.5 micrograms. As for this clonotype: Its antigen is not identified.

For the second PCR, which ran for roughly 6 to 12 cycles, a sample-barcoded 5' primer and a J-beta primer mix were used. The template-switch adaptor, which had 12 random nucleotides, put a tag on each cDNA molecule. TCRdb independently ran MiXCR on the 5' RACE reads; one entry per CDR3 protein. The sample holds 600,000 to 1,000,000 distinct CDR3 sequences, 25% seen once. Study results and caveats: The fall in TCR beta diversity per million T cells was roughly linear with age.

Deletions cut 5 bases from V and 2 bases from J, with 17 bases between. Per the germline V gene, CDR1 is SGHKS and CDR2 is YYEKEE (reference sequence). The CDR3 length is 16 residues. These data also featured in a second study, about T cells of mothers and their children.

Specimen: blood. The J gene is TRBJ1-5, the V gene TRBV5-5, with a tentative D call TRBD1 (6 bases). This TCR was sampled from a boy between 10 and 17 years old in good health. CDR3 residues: CASRRVAGEGNQPQHF. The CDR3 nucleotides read TGTGCCAGCAGGAGGGTGGCAGGGGAGGGCAATCAGCCCCAGCATTTT.